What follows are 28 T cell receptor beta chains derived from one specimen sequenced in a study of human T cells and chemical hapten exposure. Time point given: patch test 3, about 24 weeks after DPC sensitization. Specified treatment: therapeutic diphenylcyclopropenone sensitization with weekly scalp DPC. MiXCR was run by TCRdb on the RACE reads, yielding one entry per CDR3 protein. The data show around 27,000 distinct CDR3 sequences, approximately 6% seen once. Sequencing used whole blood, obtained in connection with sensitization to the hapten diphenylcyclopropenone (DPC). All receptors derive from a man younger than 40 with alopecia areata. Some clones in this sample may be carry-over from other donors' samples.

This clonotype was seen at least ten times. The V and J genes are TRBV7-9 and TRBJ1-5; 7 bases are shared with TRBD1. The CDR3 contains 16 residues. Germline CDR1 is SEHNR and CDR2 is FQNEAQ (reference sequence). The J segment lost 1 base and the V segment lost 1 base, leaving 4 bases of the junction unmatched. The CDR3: CASSLGAGGSNQPQHF. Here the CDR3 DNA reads TGTGCCAGCAGCTTAGGAGCAGGGGGAAGCAATCAGCCCCAGCATTTT. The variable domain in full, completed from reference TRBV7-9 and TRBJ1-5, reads DTGVSQNPRHKITKRGQNVTFRCDPISEHNRLYWYRQTLGQGPEFLTYFQNEAQLEKSRLLSDRFSAERPKGSFSTLEIQRTEQGDSAMYLCASSLGAGGSNQPQHFGDGTRLSIL.

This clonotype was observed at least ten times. The CDR3 spells CASKGGLYQETQYF. CDR3 in DNA: TGTGCCAGCAAAGGAGGACTGTACCAAGAGACCCAGTACTTC. The V gene is TRBV11-2, the J gene TRBJ2-5, with D perhaps TRBD2 (5 bases). Per germline, CDR1 SGHAT and CDR2 FQNNGV. This CDR3 contains 14 residues. V was cut by 7 bases and J by 0 bases, with 12 bases left in between.

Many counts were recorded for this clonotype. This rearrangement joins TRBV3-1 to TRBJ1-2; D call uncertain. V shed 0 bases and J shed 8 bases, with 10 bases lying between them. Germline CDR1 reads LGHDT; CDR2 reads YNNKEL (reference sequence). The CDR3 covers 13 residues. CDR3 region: CASSQDKGGGYTF. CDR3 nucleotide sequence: TGTGCCAGCAGCCAAGATAAGGGAGGAGGCTACACCTTC. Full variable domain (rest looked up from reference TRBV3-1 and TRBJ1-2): DTAVSQTPKYLVTQMGNDKSIKCEQNLGHDTMYWYKQDSKKFLKIMFSYNNKELIINETVPNRFSPKSPDKAHLNLHINSLELGDSAVYFCASSQDKGGGYTFGSGTRLTVV.

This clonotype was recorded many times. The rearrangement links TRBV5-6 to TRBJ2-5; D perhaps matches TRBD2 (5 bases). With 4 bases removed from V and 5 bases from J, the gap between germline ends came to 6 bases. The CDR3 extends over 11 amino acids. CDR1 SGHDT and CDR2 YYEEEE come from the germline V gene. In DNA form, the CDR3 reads TGTGCCAGCAGCCAGCGGGAGACCCAGTACTTC. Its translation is CASSQRETQYF. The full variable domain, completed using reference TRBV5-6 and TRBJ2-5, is DAGVTQSPTHLIKTRGQQVTLRCSPKSGHDTVSWYQQALGQGPQFIFQYYEEEERQRGNFPDRFSGHQFPNYSSELNVNALLLGDSALYLCASSQRETQYFGPGTRLLVL.

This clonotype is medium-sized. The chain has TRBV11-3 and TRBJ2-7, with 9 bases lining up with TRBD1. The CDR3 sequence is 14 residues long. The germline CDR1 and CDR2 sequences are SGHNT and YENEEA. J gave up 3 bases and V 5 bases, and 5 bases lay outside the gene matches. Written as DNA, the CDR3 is TGTGCCAGCAGCAAGGGACAGGGTAACTACGAGCAGTACTTC. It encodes CASSKGQGNYEQYF.

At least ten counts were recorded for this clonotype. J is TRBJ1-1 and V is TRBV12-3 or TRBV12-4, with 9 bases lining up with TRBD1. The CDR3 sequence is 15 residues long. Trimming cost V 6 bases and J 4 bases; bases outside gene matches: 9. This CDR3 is CASSYLTGGRTEAFF. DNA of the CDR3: TGTGCCAGCAGCTACCTAACAGGGGGCCGCACTGAAGCTTTCTTT.

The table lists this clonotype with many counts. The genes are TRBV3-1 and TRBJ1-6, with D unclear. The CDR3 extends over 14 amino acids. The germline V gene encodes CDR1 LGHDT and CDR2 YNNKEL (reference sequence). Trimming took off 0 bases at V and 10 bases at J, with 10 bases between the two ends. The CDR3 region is CASSQESWESPLHF. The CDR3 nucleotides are TGTGCCAGCAGCCAAGAAAGCTGGGAGTCACCCCTCCACTTT.

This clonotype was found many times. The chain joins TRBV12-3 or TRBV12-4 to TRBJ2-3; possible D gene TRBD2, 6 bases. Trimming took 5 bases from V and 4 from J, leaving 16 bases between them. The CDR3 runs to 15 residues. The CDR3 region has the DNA TGTGCCAGCAGTCCGGGACTCTCGAGGCCAGATACGCAGTATTTT. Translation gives CASSPGLSRPDTQYF.

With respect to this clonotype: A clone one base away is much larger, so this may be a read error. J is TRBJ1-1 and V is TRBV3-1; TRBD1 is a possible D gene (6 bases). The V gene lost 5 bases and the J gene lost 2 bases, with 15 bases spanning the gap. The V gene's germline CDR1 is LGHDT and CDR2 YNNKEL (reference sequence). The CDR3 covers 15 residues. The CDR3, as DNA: TGTGCCAGCAGCATGACCGGGACAACAAACACTGAAGCTTTCTTT. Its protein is CASSMTGTTNTEAFF.

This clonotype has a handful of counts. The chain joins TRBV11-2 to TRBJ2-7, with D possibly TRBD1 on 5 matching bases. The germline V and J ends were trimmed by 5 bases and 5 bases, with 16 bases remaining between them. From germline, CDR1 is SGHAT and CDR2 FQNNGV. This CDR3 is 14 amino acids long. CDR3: CASSPYVGLHEQYF. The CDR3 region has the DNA TGTGCCAGCAGCCCCTACGTGGGGCTCCACGAGCAGTACTTC.

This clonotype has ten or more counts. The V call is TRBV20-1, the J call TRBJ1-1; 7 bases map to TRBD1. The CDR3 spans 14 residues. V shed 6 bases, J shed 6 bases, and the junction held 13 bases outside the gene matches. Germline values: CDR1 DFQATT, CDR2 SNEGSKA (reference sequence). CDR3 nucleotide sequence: TGCAGTGCGCGAGAGACAGGGACGGGCCCTGAAGCTTTCTTT. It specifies CSARETGTGPEAFF.

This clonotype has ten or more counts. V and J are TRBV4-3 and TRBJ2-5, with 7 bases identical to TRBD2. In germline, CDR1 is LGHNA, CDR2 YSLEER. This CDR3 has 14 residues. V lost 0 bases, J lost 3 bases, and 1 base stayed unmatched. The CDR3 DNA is TGCGCCAGCAGCCAAGATCTAGCGGAAGAGACCCAGTACTTC. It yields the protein CASSQDLAEETQYF.

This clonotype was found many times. The CDR3: CSVGDFYNEQFF. As DNA, the CDR3 is TGCAGCGTTGGGGACTTCTACAATGAGCAGTTCTTC. This sequence joins TRBV29-1 and TRBJ2-1; D is perhaps TRBD2 (6 bases). Between the trimmed V and J ends, which lost 4 bases and 3 bases, there was a span of 7 bases. The V gene's germline CDR1 is SQVTM and CDR2 ANQGSEA. The CDR3 is made up of 12 amino acids.

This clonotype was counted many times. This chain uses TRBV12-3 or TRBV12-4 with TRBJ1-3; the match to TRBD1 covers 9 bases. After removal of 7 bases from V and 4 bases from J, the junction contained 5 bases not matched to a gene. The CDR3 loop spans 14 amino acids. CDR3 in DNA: TGTGCCAGCACCCCCGGGACAGGGGGAAACACCATATATTTT. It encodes CASTPGTGGNTIYF.

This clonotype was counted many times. The CDR3 nucleotides are TGCAGTGCTAGGGGGGGCTTTACCATCTACGAGCAGTACTTC. Residues: CSARGGFTIYEQYF. The V call is TRBV20-1, the J call TRBJ2-7; either TRBD1 or TRBD2 may fit D (6 bases each). Germline-derived CDR1 and CDR2 are DFQATT and SNEGSKA (reference sequence). Trimming stripped 3 bases from V and 3 bases from J, with 15 bases between. CDR3 length: 14 residues.

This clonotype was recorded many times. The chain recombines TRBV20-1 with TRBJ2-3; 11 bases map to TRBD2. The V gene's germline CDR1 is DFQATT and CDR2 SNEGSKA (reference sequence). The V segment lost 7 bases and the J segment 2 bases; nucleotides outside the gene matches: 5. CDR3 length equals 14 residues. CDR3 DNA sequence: TGCAGTGGGACGGGACTAGCGGACACAGATACGCAGTATTTT. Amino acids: CSGTGLADTDTQYF.

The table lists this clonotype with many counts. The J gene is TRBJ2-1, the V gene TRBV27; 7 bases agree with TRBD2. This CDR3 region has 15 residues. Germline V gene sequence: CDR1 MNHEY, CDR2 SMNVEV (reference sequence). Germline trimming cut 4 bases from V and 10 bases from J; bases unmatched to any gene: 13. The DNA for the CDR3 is TGTGCCAGCAGTTCCCGACTAGCAACGAATGAAGAGCAGTTCTTC. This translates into CASSSRLATNEEQFF.

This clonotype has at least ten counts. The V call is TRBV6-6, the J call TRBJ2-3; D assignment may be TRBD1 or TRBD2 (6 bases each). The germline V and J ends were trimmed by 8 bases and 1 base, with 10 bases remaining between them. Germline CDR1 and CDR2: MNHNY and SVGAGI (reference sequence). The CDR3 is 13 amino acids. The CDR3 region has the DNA TGTGCCAGCGGAGGGGGAGGCACAGATACGCAGTATTTT. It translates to CASGGGGTDTQYF.

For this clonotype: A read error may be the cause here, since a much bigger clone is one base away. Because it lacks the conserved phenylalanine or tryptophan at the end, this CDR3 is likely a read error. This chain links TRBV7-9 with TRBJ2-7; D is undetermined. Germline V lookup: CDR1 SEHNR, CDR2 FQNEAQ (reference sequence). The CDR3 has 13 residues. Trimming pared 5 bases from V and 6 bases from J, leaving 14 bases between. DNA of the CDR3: TGTGCCAGCAGCCGTAGCCAGGCTTTCGAGCAGTACCTC. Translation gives CASSRSQAFEQYL.

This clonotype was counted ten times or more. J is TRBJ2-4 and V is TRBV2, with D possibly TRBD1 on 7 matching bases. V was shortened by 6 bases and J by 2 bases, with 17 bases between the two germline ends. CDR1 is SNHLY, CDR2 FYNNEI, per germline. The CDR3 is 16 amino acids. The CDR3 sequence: CASSKGPGGTKNIQYF. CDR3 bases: TGTGCCAGCAGCAAGGGCCCAGGGGGGACCAAAAACATTCAGTACTTC.

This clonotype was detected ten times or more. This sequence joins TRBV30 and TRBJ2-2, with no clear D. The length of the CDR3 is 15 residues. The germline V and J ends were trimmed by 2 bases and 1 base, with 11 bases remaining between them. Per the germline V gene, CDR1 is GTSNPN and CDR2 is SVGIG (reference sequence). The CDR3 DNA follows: TGTGCCTGGAGTAGACCTCCGGGGAACACCGGGGAGCTGTTTTTT. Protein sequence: CAWSRPPGNTGELFF.

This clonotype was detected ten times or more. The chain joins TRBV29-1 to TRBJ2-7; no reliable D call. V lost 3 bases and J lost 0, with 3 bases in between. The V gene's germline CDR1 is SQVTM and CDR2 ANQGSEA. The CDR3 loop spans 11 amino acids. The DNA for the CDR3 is TGCAGCGTTGACAGCTCCTACGAGCAGTACTTC. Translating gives CSVDSSYEQYF.

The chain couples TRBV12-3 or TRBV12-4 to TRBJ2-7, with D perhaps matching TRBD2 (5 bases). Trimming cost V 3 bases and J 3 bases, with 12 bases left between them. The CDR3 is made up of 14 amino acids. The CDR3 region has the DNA TGTGCCAGCAGTTTCGGGGTTTCGGGCTACGAGCAGTACTTC. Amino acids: CASSFGVSGYEQYF.

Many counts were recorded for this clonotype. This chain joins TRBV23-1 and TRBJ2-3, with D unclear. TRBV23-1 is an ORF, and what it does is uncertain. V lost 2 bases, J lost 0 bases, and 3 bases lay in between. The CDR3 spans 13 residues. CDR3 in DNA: TGCGCCAGCAGTCAAAGGAGCACAGATACGCAGTATTTT. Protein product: CASSQRSTDTQYF.

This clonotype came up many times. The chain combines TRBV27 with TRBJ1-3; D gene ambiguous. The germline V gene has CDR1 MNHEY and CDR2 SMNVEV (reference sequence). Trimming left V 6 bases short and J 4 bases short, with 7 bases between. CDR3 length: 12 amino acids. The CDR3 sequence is CASSGAGNTIYF. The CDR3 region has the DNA TGTGCCAGCAGCGGAGCCGGAAACACCATATATTTT.

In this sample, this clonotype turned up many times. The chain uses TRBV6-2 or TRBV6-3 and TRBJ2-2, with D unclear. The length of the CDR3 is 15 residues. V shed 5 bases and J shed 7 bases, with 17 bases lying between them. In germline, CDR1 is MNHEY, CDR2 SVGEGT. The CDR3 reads CASSPYFLRDGELFF. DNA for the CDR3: TGTGCCAGCAGTCCCTACTTCCTTCGAGACGGGGAGCTGTTTTTT.

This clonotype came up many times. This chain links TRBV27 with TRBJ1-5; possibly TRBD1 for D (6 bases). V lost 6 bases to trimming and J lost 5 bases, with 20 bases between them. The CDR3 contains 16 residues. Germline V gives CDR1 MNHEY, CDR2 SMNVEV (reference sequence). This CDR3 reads CASRRWGAKADQPQHF. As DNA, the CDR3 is TGTGCCAGCAGACGTTGGGGGGCCAAGGCCGATCAGCCCCAGCATTTT.

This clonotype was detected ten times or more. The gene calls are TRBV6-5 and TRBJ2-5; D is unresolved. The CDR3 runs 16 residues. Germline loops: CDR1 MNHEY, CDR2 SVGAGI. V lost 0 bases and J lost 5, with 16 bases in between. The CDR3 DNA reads TGTGCCAGCAGTTACTCGATCAACCCAGGATTGGAGACCCAGTACTTC. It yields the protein CASSYSINPGLETQYF.